Listed below are T cell receptor beta chains from one sample, sequenced in a study of blood T cell repertoires in COVID-19. Using immunoSEQ multiplex PCR, the repertoire was profiled, and TCRdb retains in-frame clones only, with some absent. The profile covers about 150,000 clones, with roughly nine tenths appearing a single time and about 3.9% taken by the ten largest. Sequences were obtained from peripheral blood. The origin of the receptors is a woman in her sixties or seventies with acute or convalescent COVID-19. CDR3s include the opening cysteine and the closing phenylalanine or tryptophan. D genes are given only for firm matches. Only part of the rows carry a size: once, few, many, or a class if the clone is expanded.

D	V	size	J	DNA	CDR3
.	TRBV9	.	TRBJ1-5	TGTGCCAGCAGCCCCCTAGGGGGCAATCAGCCCCAGCATTTT	CASSPLGGNQPQHF
TRBD1	TRBV4-1	few	TRBJ1-5	TGCGCCAGCAGCCAGGACTGGACAGGCGGTCAGCCCCAGCATTTT	CASSQDWTGGQPQHF
.	TRBV9	.	TRBJ2-3	TGTGCCAGCAGCTACTTAGGGACACGCACAGATACGCAGTATTTT	CASSYLGTRTDTQYF
TRBD2	TRBV19	.	TRBJ2-1	TGTGCCAGTAAAAGAAGCGGGATGAGCTCCTACAATGAGCAGTTCTTC	CASKRSGMSSYNEQFF
.	TRBV6-5	.	TRBJ2-7	TGTGCCAGCAGTACAGGTTCCTACGAGCAGTACTTC	CASSTGSYEQYF
TRBD1	TRBV19	.	TRBJ1-4	TGTGCCAGCAACAGGGGGGCAACTAATGAAAAACTGTTTTTT	CASNRGATNEKLFF
.	TRBV28	.	TRBJ1-5	TGTGCCAGCAGTCCAACGACAGGTTCCAATCAGCCCCAGCATTTT	CASSPTTGSNQPQHF
.	TRBV7-9	.	TRBJ1-4	TGTGCCAGCAGCTCAACGGGTATACTGGAAAAACTGTTTTTT	CASSSTGILEKLFF
.	TRBV5-4	.	TRBJ2-5	TGTGCCAGCAGCCCGGTACCGGGGTCGAGTTCAACCCAGTACTTC	CASSPVPGSSSTQYF
.	TRBV28	.	TRBJ1-1	TGTGCCAGCAGTTTCCGCAGGGCTTTTGAAGCTTTCTTT	CASSFRRAFEAFF
TRBD1	TRBV27	.	TRBJ2-7	TGTGCCAGCAGTTTATCTTTATACCGGGACAGAGACTACGAGCAGTACTTC	CASSLSLYRDRDYEQYF
.	TRBV10-1	few	TRBJ2-1	TGCGCCAGCAGCTCTCGGACAGACAATGAGCAGTTCTTC	CASSSRTDNEQFF
TRBD2	TRBV4-3	.	TRBJ2-1	TGCGCCAGCAGCCAAGGGACTAGCGGGGGGGCGGTGCAGTTCTTC	CASSQGTSGGAVQFF
.	TRBV5-1	.	TRBJ2-5	TGCGCCAGCAGCTGGTTAGGGACATATCAAGAGACCCAGTACTTC	CASSWLGTYQETQYF
.	TRBV7-9	.	TRBJ2-1	TGTGCCAGCAGCCCTCCTAGATACAATGAGCAGTTCTTC	CASSPPRYNEQFF
TRBD2	TRBV28	.	TRBJ2-1	TGTGCCACACTAGCGGTCAATGAGCAGTTCTTC	CATLAVNEQFF
.	TRBV4-2	.	TRBJ2-6	TGTGCCAGCAGCGCCCGATTGGGGGGATCTGGGGCCAACGTCCTGACTTTC	CASSARLGGSGANVLTF
.	TRBV18	once	TRBJ1-3	TGTGCCAGCTCAGAGTCGATTGGAAACACCATATATTTT	CASSESIGNTIYF
TRBD2	TRBV6-2/TRBV6-3	.	TRBJ2-2	TGTGCCAGCAGCCGCGGGACTAGCACCGGGGAGCTGTTTTTT	CASSRGTSTGELFF
.	TRBV18	.	TRBJ1-2	TGTGCCAGCTCGCCGGGACACCCAAACTATGGCTACACCTTC	CASSPGHPNYGYTF
.	TRBV11-2	.	TRBJ2-1	TGTGCCAGCCGGGGGGCAGGGGCTTCTGAGCAGTTCTTC	CASRGAGASEQFF
.	TRBV3-1/TRBV3-2	.	TRBJ1-3	TGTGCCAGCAGCCAAGGGACACTTTTCTCTGGAAACACCATATATTTT	CASSQGTLFSGNTIYF
.	TRBV29-1	.	TRBJ1-5	TGCAGCGTCGGGACTGGGGCAGATCAGCCCCAGCATTTT	CSVGTGADQPQHF
TRBD1	TRBV5-1	.	TRBJ1-2	TGCGCCAGCAGCTCACCGGGACAGGGGCGAGACTATGGCTACACCTTC	CASSSPGQGRDYGYTF
TRBD1	TRBV29-1	.	TRBJ2-7	TGCAGCGTTGACCGGACAGGGGGCTACGAGCAGTACTTC	CSVDRTGGYEQYF
.	TRBV19	.	TRBJ1-1	TGTGCCAGTAGTATAGGTCTTAAGGCTAGAGGCACTGAAGCTTTCTTT	CASSIGLKARGTEAFF
.	TRBV12-3/TRBV12-4	.	TRBJ2-7	TGTGCCAGCAGTTTACAGGGTCCCAACGAGCAGTACTTC	CASSLQGPNEQYF
.	TRBV5-1	.	TRBJ1-1	TGCGCCAGCAGCCCGGGGGGGCGCTCGGGCTCCCCACCTGAAGCTTTCTTT	CASSPGGRSGSPPEAFF
TRBD2	TRBV7-3	.	TRBJ2-7	TGTGCCAGCAGCTTAAACCCGGGAGGGCCCGACGAGCAGTACTTC	CASSLNPGGPDEQYF
TRBD2	TRBV27	.	TRBJ2-1	TGTGCCAGCAGTTTACTAGCGGGGGGGACGATTCACAATGAGCAGTTCTTC	CASSLLAGGTIHNEQFF
TRBD2	TRBV3-1/TRBV3-2	.	TRBJ2-1	TGTGCCAGCAGCCAAGGACTAGCCTTGAGTAATGAGCAGTTCTTC	CASSQGLALSNEQFF
TRBD2	TRBV7-2	.	TRBJ2-5	TGTGCCAGCAGCGCCTCGACTAGCGGGGGGCGAGAGACCCAGTACTTC	CASSASTSGGRETQYF
.	TRBV20-1	.	TRBJ2-3	TGCAGTGCTAGTAGGGGGAATGCCCCCACAGATACGCAGTATTTT	CSASRGNAPTDTQYF
TRBD2	TRBV6-6	.	TRBJ2-2	TGTGCCAGCAGTTACACGGTAGCGGGAGGGGCCGGGGAGCTGTTTTTT	CASSYTVAGGAGELFF
.	TRBV19	.	TRBJ2-2	TGTGCCAGTAGTATAGGCGGGACAGCAAACACCGGGGAGCTGTTTTTT	CASSIGGTANTGELFF
.	TRBV3-1/TRBV3-2	.	TRBJ1-2	TGTGCCAGCAGCCCCGGCGGGGGGGGATACTATGGCTACACCTTC	CASSPGGGGYYGYTF
.	TRBV6-5	.	TRBJ1-6	TGTGCCAGCAGTTACTCGGGAGGCGTTCGGGTATCACCCCTCCACTTT	CASSYSGGVRVSPLHF
TRBD2	TRBV28	.	TRBJ2-7	TGTGCCAGCAGAGCTAGCGGGAGTAACGAGCAGTACTTC	CASRASGSNEQYF
TRBD1	TRBV4-3	once	TRBJ2-7	TGCGCCAGCAGCCAAGGACAGGGGGCAAACTACGAGCAGTACTTC	CASSQGQGANYEQYF
TRBD2	TRBV27	once	TRBJ2-7	TGTGCCAGCAGTTTTGCGGGAGGAGCCTACGAGCAGTACTTC	CASSFAGGAYEQYF
TRBD1	TRBV4-1	.	TRBJ1-4	TGCGCCAGCAGCCAATGGGACAGGGCTAATGAAAAACTGTTTTTT	CASSQWDRANEKLFF
TRBD1	TRBV3-1/TRBV3-2	once	TRBJ2-1	TGTGCCAGCAGCCTGAGCGGACAGGGCTCTTACAATGAGCAGTTCTTC	CASSLSGQGSYNEQFF
.	TRBV9	.	TRBJ2-2	TGTGCCAGCAGCGTAGCCGCAGGGTCCCCCGGGGAGCTGTTTTTT	CASSVAAGSPGELFF
TRBD1	TRBV27	.	TRBJ1-1	TGTGCCAGCAGTTTTTTGGGACAGGGGGCGAGGAACGCGGCTTTCTTT	CASSFLGQGARNAAFF
.	TRBV11-2	once	TRBJ2-3	TGTGCCAGCAGCTATCCCATGAGCACAGATACGCAGTATTTT	CASSYPMSTDTQYF
TRBD1	TRBV2	.	TRBJ1-1	TGTGCCAGCAGAAGCGGGACAGGAATGAACACTGAAGCTTTCTTT	CASRSGTGMNTEAFF
TRBD2	TRBV5-1	.	TRBJ2-5	TGCGCCAGCAGCTTGGCCGGGGCGGGAGGCTACCAAGAGACCCAGTACTTC	CASSLAGAGGYQETQYF
TRBD2	TRBV2	.	TRBJ2-1	TGTGCCAGCATTCGGGAGGGAGGCTACAATGAGCAGTTCTTC	CASIREGGYNEQFF
.	TRBV9	.	TRBJ2-3	TGTGCCAGCAGCCCCAGACTAGCAGATACGCAGTATTTT	CASSPRLADTQYF
TRBD1	TRBV28	.	TRBJ2-1	TGTGCCAGCAGCCTCCCCACCGGGACAGAATACAATGAGCAGTTCTTC	CASSLPTGTEYNEQFF
.	TRBV6-5	.	TRBJ1-1	TGTGCCAGCAGTTCCAGGGATGCTGAAGCTTTCTTT	CASSSRDAEAFF
.	TRBV10-3	.	TRBJ1-1	TGTGCCATCAGTGAACCCGGGGGAGGGGACACTGAAGCTTTCTTT	CAISEPGGGDTEAFF
.	TRBV29-1	.	TRBJ2-3	TGCAGCGTTGCGATGGGGCGTCTACACACAGATACGCAGTATTTT	CSVAMGRLHTDTQYF